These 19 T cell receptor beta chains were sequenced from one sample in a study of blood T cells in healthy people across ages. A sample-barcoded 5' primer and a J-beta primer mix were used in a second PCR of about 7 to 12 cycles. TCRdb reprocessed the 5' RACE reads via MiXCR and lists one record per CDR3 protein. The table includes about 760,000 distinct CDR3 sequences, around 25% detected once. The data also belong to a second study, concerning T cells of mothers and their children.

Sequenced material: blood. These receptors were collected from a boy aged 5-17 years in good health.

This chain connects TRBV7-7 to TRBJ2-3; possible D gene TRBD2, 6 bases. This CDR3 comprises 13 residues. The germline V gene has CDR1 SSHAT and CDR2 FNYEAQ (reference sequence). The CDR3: CASGPESLGTQYF. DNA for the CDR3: TGTGCTAGCGGCCCCGAGAGTCTCGGTACGCAGTATTTT.

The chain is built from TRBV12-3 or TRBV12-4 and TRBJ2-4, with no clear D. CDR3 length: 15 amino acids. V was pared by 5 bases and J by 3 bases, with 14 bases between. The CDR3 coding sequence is TGTGCCAGCAGTCCCCTTGAACTGGGCAAAAACATTCAGTACTTC. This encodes CASSPLELGKNIQYF.

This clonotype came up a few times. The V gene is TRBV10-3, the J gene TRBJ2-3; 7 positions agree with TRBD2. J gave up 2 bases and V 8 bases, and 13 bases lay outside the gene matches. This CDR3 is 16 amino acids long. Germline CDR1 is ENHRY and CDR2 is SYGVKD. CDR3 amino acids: CAIAGRRGTFTDTQYF. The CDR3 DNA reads TGTGCCATCGCGGGGCGGCGGGGGACTTTCACAGATACGCAGTATTTT.

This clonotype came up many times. The CDR3: CASSQEETRPYNEQFF. The CDR3 coding sequence is TGTGCCAGCAGCCAAGAGGAGACTAGGCCCTACAATGAGCAGTTCTTC. This chain joins TRBV3-1 and TRBJ2-1; a weak D match, TRBD2 (6 bases). The CDR3 is 16 amino acids. Germline lookup yields CDR1 LGHDT and CDR2 YNNKEL (reference sequence). Trimming cost V 0 bases and J 2 bases, with 11 bases left between them.

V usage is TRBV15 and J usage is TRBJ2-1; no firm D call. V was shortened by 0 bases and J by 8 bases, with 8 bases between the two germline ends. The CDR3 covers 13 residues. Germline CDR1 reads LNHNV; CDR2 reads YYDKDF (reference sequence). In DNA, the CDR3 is TGTGCCACCAGCAGAGATCCGAGGTATGAGCAGTTCTTC. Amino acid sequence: CATSRDPRYEQFF.

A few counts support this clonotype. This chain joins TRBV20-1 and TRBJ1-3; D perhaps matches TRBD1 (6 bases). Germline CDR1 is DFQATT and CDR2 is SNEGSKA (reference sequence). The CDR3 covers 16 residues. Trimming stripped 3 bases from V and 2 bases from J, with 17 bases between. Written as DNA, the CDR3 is TGCAGTGCTAGGGCCGGTAACAGGGCTCCTGGAAACACCATATATTTT. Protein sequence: CSARAGNRAPGNTIYF.

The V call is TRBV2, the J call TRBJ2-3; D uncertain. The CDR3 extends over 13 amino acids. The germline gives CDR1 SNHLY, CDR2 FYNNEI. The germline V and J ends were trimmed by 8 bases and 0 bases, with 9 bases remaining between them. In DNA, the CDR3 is TGTGCCAGCGCAGCAGAAAGCACAGATACGCAGTATTTT. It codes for CASAAESTDTQYF.

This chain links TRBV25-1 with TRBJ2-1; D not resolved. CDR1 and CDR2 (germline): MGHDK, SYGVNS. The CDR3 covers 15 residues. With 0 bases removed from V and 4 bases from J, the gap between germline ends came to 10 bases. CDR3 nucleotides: TGTGCCAGCAGTGAATATAGATCGGATTACAATGAGCAGTTCTTC. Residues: CASSEYRSDYNEQFF.

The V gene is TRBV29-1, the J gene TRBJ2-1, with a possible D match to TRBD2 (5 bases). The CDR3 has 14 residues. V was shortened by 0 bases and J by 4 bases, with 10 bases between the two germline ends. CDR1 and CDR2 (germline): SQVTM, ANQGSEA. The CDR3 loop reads CSVEDGRAYNEQFF. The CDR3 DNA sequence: TGCAGCGTTGAAGATGGGCGGGCATACAATGAGCAGTTCTTC.

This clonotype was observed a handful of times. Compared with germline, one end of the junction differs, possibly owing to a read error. Here the CDR3 DNA reads TGTGCCAGCAGCTTAGCGGGGGGGAAGGGTGGGCAGTTCTTC. This translates into CASSLAGGKGGQFF. The V and J genes are TRBV12-3 or TRBV12-4 and TRBJ2-1, with 11 bases fitting TRBD2. This CDR3 is built from 14 residues.

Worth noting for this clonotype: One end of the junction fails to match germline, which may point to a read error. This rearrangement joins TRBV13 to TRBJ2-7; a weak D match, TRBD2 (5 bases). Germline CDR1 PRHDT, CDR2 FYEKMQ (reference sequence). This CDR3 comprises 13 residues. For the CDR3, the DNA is TGTGCCAGCAGCTTAAACGCGAGGGATCGATGGAGCTTC. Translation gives CASSLNARDRWSF.

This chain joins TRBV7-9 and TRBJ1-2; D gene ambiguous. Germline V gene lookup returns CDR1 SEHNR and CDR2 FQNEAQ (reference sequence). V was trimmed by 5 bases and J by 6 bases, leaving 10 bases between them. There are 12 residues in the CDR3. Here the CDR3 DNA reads TGTGCCAGCAGCCCGGTTGGGCATGGCTACACCTTC. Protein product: CASSPVGHGYTF.

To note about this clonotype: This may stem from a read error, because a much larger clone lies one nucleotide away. The CDR3 loop reads CATSELNNEQFF. Here the CDR3 DNA reads TGTGCCACCAGTGAACTTAACAATGAGCAGTTCTTC. This sequence joins TRBV24-1 and TRBJ2-1; no reliable D call. The CDR3 runs 12 residues. The ends were cut back, 4 bases at V and 5 bases at J, with 5 bases in the middle. CDR1 and CDR2 (germline): KGHDR, SFDVKD.

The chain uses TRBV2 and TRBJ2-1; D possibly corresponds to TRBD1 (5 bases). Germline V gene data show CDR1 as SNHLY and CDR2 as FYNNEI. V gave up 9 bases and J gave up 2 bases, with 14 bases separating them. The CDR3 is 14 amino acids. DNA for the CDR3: TGTGCCAGTGGGTATGGGGCAACCTACAATGAGCAGTTCTTC. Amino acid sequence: CASGYGATYNEQFF.

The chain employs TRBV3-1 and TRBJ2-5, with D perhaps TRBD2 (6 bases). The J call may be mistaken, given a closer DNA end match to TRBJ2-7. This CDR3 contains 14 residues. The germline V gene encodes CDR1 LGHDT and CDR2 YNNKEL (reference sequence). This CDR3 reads CASSQRDSSLEQYF. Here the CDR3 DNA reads TGTGCCAGCAGCCAGCGGGACTCCTCTCTCGAGCAGTACTTC.

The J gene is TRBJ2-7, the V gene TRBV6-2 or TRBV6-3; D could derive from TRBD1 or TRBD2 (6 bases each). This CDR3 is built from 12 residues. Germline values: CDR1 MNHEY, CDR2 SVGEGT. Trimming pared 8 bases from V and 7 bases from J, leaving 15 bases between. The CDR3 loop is CASGTIAGEQYF. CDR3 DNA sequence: TGTGCCAGCGGGACAATCGCGGGGGAGCAGTACTTC.

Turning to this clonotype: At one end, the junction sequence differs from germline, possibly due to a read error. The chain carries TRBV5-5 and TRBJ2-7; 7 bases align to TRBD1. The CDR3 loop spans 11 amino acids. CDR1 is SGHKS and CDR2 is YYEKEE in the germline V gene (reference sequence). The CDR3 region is CASSFDRVIGF. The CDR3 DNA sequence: TGTGCCAGCAGCTTCGACAGGGTGATTGGCTTC.

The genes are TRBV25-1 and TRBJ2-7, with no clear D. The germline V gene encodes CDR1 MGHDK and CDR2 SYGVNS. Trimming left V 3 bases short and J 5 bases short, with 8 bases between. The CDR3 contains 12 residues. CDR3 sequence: CASSDPRDEQYF. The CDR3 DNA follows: TGTGCCAGCAGTGACCCCCGGGACGAGCAGTACTTC.

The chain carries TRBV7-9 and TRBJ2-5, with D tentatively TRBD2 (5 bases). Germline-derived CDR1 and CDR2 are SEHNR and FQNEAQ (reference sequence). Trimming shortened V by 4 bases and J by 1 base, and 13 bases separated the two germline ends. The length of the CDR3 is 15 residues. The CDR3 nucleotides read TGTGCCAGCAGCTCGGACTCTGAGCCCCAAGAGACCCAGTACTTC. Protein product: CASSSDSEPQETQYF.